This T cell receptor (beta chain) was captured in a study of CD8 T cells in ankylosing spondylitis. This clonotype was seen more than once but under ten times. Its antigen remains unknown. From the 5' RACE reads, TCRdb called clonotypes with MiXCR, one entry per CDR3 protein. The sample lists approximately 350,000 distinct CDR3 sequences, roughly 14% occurring once. CDR1 and CDR2 (germline): SGHAT, FQDESV (reference sequence). The trim removed 4 bases at V and 3 bases at J, leaving 14 bases unmatched. The CDR3 has 19 residues. Regarding the study as a whole: Researchers reportedly found disease-linked clones significantly enriched in matched ankylosing spondylitis synovial fluid. Within ankylosing spondylitis blood, a TCR beta motif made up of eight or nine highly homologous variants appeared to be characteristic. Clones linked to the disease showed a CD8+ phenotype. They occurred at relatively low frequencies in peripheral blood.

The sequenced sample consisted of blood, either unsorted or a sorted T cell fraction (not recorded which). The sequence derives from a male donor with ankylosing spondylitis or in good health (not recorded which). This chain links TRBV11-1 with TRBJ2-3; 12 positions agree with TRBD2. The CDR3 sequence is CASSSPRLAGEWKTDTQYF. In DNA, the CDR3 is TGTGCCAGCAGCTCACCCCGACTAGCGGGAGAATGGAAAACAGATACGCAGTATTTT. Full variable domain (remainder filled in from reference TRBV11-1 and TRBJ2-3): EAEVAQSPRYKITEKSQAVAFWCDPISGHATLYWYRQILGQGPELLVQFQDESVVDDSQLPKDRFSAERLKGVDSTLKIQPAELGDSAMYLCASSSPRLAGEWKTDTQYFGPGTRLTVL.